Below, 28 T cell receptor beta chains from the same sample are listed, as sequenced in a study of CD8 T cells in Susac syndrome. Reverse transcription of 0.5 to 1 ug RNA was performed with random hexamers. Each CDR3 protein gets one entry after TCRdb re-called the immunoSEQ multiplex PCR reads with MiXCR. This table has more than 70,000 distinct CDR3 sequences, over 80% appearing once. Sequenced sample: CD8+ T cells from PBMCs. The receptor source for this set is a human donor in good health.

The chain combines TRBV27 with TRBJ1-2; a weak D match, TRBD1 (6 bases). Germline lookup yields CDR1 MNHEY and CDR2 SMNVEV (reference sequence). Trimming stripped 5 bases from V and 5 bases from J, with 18 bases between. This CDR3 has 15 amino acids. The CDR3 nucleotides are TGTGCCAGCAGTACAGCCGGGACACCGACATATGGCTACACCTTC. Its translation is CASSTAGTPTYGYTF.

This clonotype came up once. The genes are TRBV7-6 and TRBJ2-7; D perhaps matches TRBD2 (5 bases). The CDR3 extends over 14 amino acids. Per germline, CDR1 SGHVS and CDR2 FNYEAQ. V was trimmed by 5 bases and J by 7 bases, leaving 18 bases between them. CDR3 DNA sequence: TGTGCCAGCAGCCCCACGGACGGGATGAGAGAGCAGTACTTC. Its translation: CASSPTDGMREQYF.

On this clonotype: At one boundary the junction diverges from the germline segment, which might be a read error. DNA for the CDR3: TGCAGCGTCGAAGGGTGGTCCTACAATGAGCAGTTCTTC. Translation: CSVEGWSYNEQFF. The chain couples TRBV29-1 to TRBJ2-1; no definite D call. The length of the CDR3 is 13 residues. Germline assignment: CDR1 SQVTM and CDR2 ANQGSEA.

The chain is built from TRBV10-3 and TRBJ1-2; D not certain. The ends were cut back, 3 bases at V and 8 bases at J, with 13 bases in the middle. Germline CDR1 and CDR2: ENHRY and SYGVKD. CDR3 size: 13 residues. The CDR3 sequence is CAISDDLMEGYTF. The CDR3 nucleotides read TGTGCCATCAGTGACGATCTAATGGAGGGCTACACCTTC.

V and J are TRBV20-1 and TRBJ2-3; 13 bases are a match to TRBD2. The germline gives CDR1 DFQATT, CDR2 SNEGSKA (reference sequence). The trim removed 0 bases at V and 5 bases at J, leaving 5 bases unmatched. The CDR3 is 16 residues long. In DNA form, the CDR3 reads TGCAGTGCTAGAGATTTACTAGCGGGGGGGCAAGATACGCAGTATTTT. Translated, it gives CSARDLLAGGQDTQYF.

This clonotype was seen only once. This rearrangement joins TRBV7-2 to TRBJ1-2; D remains ambiguous. Germline values: CDR1 SGHTA, CDR2 FQGNSA. Trimming shortened V by 2 bases and J by 5 bases, and 15 bases separated the two germline ends. This CDR3 has 15 residues. This chain's CDR3 is CASSLNPGIRYGYTF. The DNA of the CDR3 is TGTGCCAGCAGCTTAAACCCGGGAATTCGGTATGGCTACACCTTC.

The J gene is TRBJ2-1, the V gene TRBV13; 7 bases are a match to TRBD2. Per germline, CDR1 PRHDT and CDR2 FYEKMQ (reference sequence). CDR3 size: 16 residues. V shed 0 bases and J 8 bases; nucleotides not matched to a gene: 10. The CDR3 sequence: CASSLGLLRREDEQFF. DNA of the CDR3: TGTGCCAGCAGCTTAGGCCTTTTGCGACGGGAGGATGAGCAGTTCTTC.

This clonotype showed up just once. V and J are TRBV30 and TRBJ1-2; 8 bases map to TRBD1. The germline V gene has CDR1 GTSNPN and CDR2 SVGIG (reference sequence). The CDR3 spans 14 residues. V shed 1 base, J shed 5 bases, and the junction held 6 bases outside the gene matches. Here the CDR3 reads CAWSEGTGVYGYTF. The CDR3 bases are TGTGCCTGGAGTGAAGGGACAGGAGTTTATGGCTACACCTTC.

The rearrangement links TRBV29-1 to TRBJ1-2; 7 bases map to TRBD1. The CDR3 is made up of 14 amino acids. With V trimmed by 3 bases and J by 6 bases, 10 bases remained unmatched. From germline, CDR1 is SQVTM and CDR2 ANQGSEA. The CDR3 bases are TGCAGCGTTGATTCGGGACAGCCTTATAATGGCTACACCTTC. Protein: CSVDSGQPYNGYTF.

The chain uses TRBV29-1 and TRBJ2-3; 9 nucleotides line up with TRBD2. The V and J ends lost 6 bases and 1 base, in that order; junction bases with no gene match: 11. CDR1 and CDR2 from the germline V gene are SQVTM and ANQGSEA. This CDR3 comprises 16 residues. The CDR3 nucleotides read TGCAGCGTCCCTGGGAGGACTAGCGAACGCACAGATACGCAGTATTTT. This codes for CSVPGRTSERTDTQYF.

This chain uses TRBV7-3 with TRBJ2-3, with D possibly matching TRBD2 (6 bases). The CDR3 runs to 15 residues. Trimming cost V 3 bases and J 1 base, with 11 bases left between them. Per germline, CDR1 SGHTA and CDR2 FQGTGA. CDR3 nucleotide sequence: TGTGCCAGCAGCTTGGGGGGTGGTGGCACAGATACGCAGTATTTT. It yields the protein CASSLGGGGTDTQYF.

The V and J genes are TRBV5-6 and TRBJ2-3; TRBD2 agrees at 7 bases. V trimming: 1 base; J trimming: 0 bases; junction bases outside the gene matches: 8. The germline CDR1 and CDR2 sequences are SGHDT and YYEEEE. The CDR3 totals 17 residues. In nucleotides, the CDR3 is TGTGCCAGCAGCTTGTGGGCTAGCGGAGAAAGCACAGATACGCAGTATTTT. Its translation: CASSLWASGESTDTQYF. The variable domain in full, completed from reference TRBV5-6 and TRBJ2-3, reads DAGVTQSPTHLIKTRGQQVTLRCSPKSGHDTVSWYQQALGQGPQFIFQYYEEEERQRGNFPDRFSGHQFPNYSSELNVNALLLGDSALYLCASSLWASGESTDTQYFGPGTRLTVL.

V and J are TRBV7-6 and TRBJ2-7; D unresolved. Germline V gene sequence: CDR1 SGHVS, CDR2 FNYEAQ. The V and J ends lost 0 bases and 1 base respectively, with 10 bases between them. The length of the CDR3 is 15 residues. For the CDR3, the DNA is TGTGCCAGCAGCTTAGCAGGTTGGATGTCCTACGAGCAGTACTTC. Its protein is CASSLAGWMSYEQYF. Using reference TRBV7-6 and TRBJ2-7 for the parts outside the CDR3, the full variable domain is GAGVSQSPRYKVTKRGQDVALRCDPISGHVSLYWYRQALGQGPEFLTYFNYEAQQDKSGLPNDRFSAERPEGSISTLTIQRTEQRDSAMYRCASSLAGWMSYEQYFGPGTRLTVT.

The sample holds one count of this clonotype. The chain couples TRBV9 to TRBJ1-2, with D perhaps TRBD1 (6 bases). Germline CDR1 is SGDLS and CDR2 is YYNGEE. The V end was cut by 0 bases, the J end by 3 bases, with 12 bases between. The CDR3 contains 15 residues. As DNA, the CDR3 is TGTGCCAGCAGCGTAGGAGGGGGGTTCGACTATGGCTACACCTTC. Its protein product is CASSVGGGFDYGYTF.

The chain links TRBV9 to TRBJ1-5; possibly TRBD1 for D (5 bases). The germline V and J ends were trimmed by 4 bases and 3 bases, with 14 bases remaining between them. CDR3 size: 15 residues. CDR1 and CDR2 (germline): SGDLS, YYNGEE. The CDR3 sequence: CASSIFGRVNQPQHF. The CDR3 bases are TGTGCCAGCAGCATATTTGGCAGGGTCAATCAGCCCCAGCATTTT.

The CDR3 coding sequence is TGCAGTGCTAGAGGTACTAGCGCCCACAATGAGCAGTTCTTC. Its translation is CSARGTSAHNEQFF. The chain is built from TRBV20-1 and TRBJ2-1; TRBD2 aligns across 7 bases. The ends lost 1 base at V and 5 bases at J; junction bases unmatched: 5. Germline V lookup: CDR1 DFQATT, CDR2 SNEGSKA (reference sequence). This CDR3 comprises 14 residues.

J is TRBJ2-1 and V is TRBV5-1; 10 positions match TRBD2. The V segment lost 7 bases and the J segment 4 bases; nucleotides outside the gene matches: 11. Germline V CDR1 and CDR2: SGHRS, YFSETQ. This CDR3 is built from 16 residues. CDR3 amino acids: CASRRDLAGEYNEQFF. DNA of the CDR3: TGCGCCAGCCGGAGAGATCTAGCGGGGGAGTACAATGAGCAGTTCTTC.

This chain connects TRBV24-1 to TRBJ2-7; either TRBD1 or TRBD2 may supply D (5 bases each). The V end lost 10 bases, the J end lost 0 bases, and 15 bases lay between the germline ends. The CDR3 runs 14 residues. CDR1 is KGHDR, CDR2 SFDVKD, per germline. CDR3: CATMGVGDSYEQYF. The DNA for the CDR3 is TGTGCCACGATGGGGGTTGGGGACTCCTACGAGCAGTACTTC.

V is TRBV5-6 and J is TRBJ2-7, with TRBD1 as a possible D gene (6 bases). The CDR3 is 13 residues long. Germline values: CDR1 SGHDT, CDR2 YYEEEE. V shed 3 bases and J shed 9 bases, with 16 bases lying between them. This chain's CDR3 is CASSSQGWQGQYF. CDR3 nucleotides: TGTGCCAGCAGCTCGCAGGGGTGGCAGGGGCAGTACTTC.

The genes are TRBV9 and TRBJ2-4, with D unclear. Germline lookup yields CDR1 SGDLS and CDR2 YYNGEE. The CDR3 is 13 residues long. Deletions cut 4 bases from V and 8 bases from J, with 13 bases between. The CDR3 sequence: CASSPHLLDIQYF. The CDR3 nucleotides are TGTGCCAGCAGCCCCCATCTTCTCGACATTCAGTACTTC.

The V call is TRBV7-2, the J call TRBJ2-1; 10 nucleotides agree with TRBD2. The CDR3 is made up of 14 amino acids. J was trimmed by 9 bases and V by 4 bases; bases with no gene match: 6. Germline assignment: CDR1 SGHTA and CDR2 FQGNSA. CDR3 loop: CASSSDGTSVEQFF. CDR3 coding DNA: TGTGCCAGCAGCTCGGATGGGACTAGCGTTGAGCAGTTCTTC.

The chain carries TRBV7-8 and TRBJ1-1, with D perhaps TRBD1 (5 bases). Trimming took 5 bases from V and 4 from J, leaving 11 bases between them. This CDR3 spans 13 amino acids. Germline V gene lookup returns CDR1 SGHVS and CDR2 FQNEAQ. DNA of the CDR3: TGTGCCAGCAGCCGGTCGGGGGGCACTGAAGCTTTCTTT. This encodes CASSRSGGTEAFF. The variable domain in full, completed from reference TRBV7-8 and TRBJ1-1, reads GAGVSQSPRYKVAKRGQDVALRCDPISGHVSLFWYQQALGQGPEFLTYFQNEAQLDKSGLPSDRFFAERPEGSVSTLKIQRTQQEDSAVYLCASSRSGGTEAFFGQGTRLTVV.

J is TRBJ1-1 and V is TRBV3-1; D gene uncertain. Trimming took 0 bases from V and 3 from J, leaving 8 bases between them. This CDR3 spans 14 amino acids. Germline V gives CDR1 LGHDT, CDR2 YNNKEL (reference sequence). This CDR3 is CASSQEKGYTEAFF. CDR3 DNA: TGTGCCAGCAGCCAAGAAAAAGGCTACACTGAAGCTTTCTTT.

The CDR3 bases are TGTGCCAGCAGTGACTCTACTAGCGGGGGGCCCGATACGCAGTATTTT. Translation gives CASSDSTSGGPDTQYF. The V call is TRBV6-4, the J call TRBJ2-3, with TRBD2 matching over 12 bases. Germline V gene lookup returns CDR1 MRHNA and CDR2 SNTAGT. This CDR3 region has 16 residues. The junction had 4 bases not matched to a gene; V was cut back by 0 bases and J by 6 bases.

This chain uses TRBV6-5 with TRBJ1-4; D is perhaps TRBD1 (5 bases). Germline V gene lookup returns CDR1 MNHEY and CDR2 SVGAGI. CDR3 length: 14 residues. The V end lost 6 bases, the J end lost 5 bases, and 13 bases lay between the germline ends. The CDR3 region has the DNA TGTGCCAGCAGGGTGCGGGGCCCAAATGAAAAACTGTTTTTT. This codes for CASRVRGPNEKLFF.

The chain employs TRBV5-1 and TRBJ2-1; D possibly corresponds to TRBD2 (5 bases). The CDR3 covers 16 residues. The V gene's germline CDR1 is SGHRS and CDR2 YFSETQ. Trimming stripped 0 bases from V and 4 bases from J, with 14 bases between. The CDR3 DNA follows: TGCGCCAGCAGCTTGGATGCGGGTGCCATATACAATGAGCAGTTCTTC. Protein product: CASSLDAGAIYNEQFF.

The chain employs TRBV9 and TRBJ2-1, with a tentative D call TRBD2 (6 bases). V lost 3 bases and J 1 base, leaving 14 bases between the germline ends. Germline V gene data show CDR1 as SGDLS and CDR2 as YYNGEE. The CDR3 runs 16 residues. CDR3 residues: CASSEDFGGSYNEQFF. The CDR3 region has the DNA TGTGCCAGCAGCGAGGATTTCGGGGGATCCTACAATGAGCAGTTCTTC. Drawing the rest from reference TRBV9 and TRBJ2-1, the complete variable domain is DSGVTQTPKHLITATGQRVTLRCSPRSGDLSVYWYQQSLDQGLQFLIQYYNGEERAKGNILERFSAQQFPDLHSELNLSSLELGDSALYFCASSEDFGGSYNEQFFGPGTRLTVL.

The chain joins TRBV7-9 to TRBJ1-5; TRBD1 matches at 9 bases. Germline loops: CDR1 SEHNR, CDR2 FQNEAQ (reference sequence). This CDR3 is 14 amino acids long. With V trimmed by 5 bases and J by 10 bases, 9 bases remained unmatched. The CDR3 sequence: CASSAGTGYRPQHF. The CDR3 DNA reads as TGTGCCAGCAGCGCCGGGACAGGGTATCGCCCCCAGCATTTT.